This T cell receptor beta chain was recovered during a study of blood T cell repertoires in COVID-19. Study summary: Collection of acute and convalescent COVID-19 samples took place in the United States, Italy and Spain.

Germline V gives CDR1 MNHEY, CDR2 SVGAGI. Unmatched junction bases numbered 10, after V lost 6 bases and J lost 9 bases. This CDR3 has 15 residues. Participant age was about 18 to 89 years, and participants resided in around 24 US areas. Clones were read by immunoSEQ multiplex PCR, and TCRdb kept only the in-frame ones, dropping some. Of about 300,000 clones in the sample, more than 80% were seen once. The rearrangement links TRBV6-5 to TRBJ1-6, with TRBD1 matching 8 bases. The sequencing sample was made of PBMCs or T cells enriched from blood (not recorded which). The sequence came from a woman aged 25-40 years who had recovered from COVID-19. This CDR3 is CASRNGQGPISPLHF. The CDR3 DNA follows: TGTGCCAGCAGAAACGGACAGGGTCCTATTTCACCCCTCCACTTT.